The clone carrying this T cell receptor (beta chain) was picked up a small number of times. Its antigen remains unidentified. The repertoire was sequenced with immunoSEQ multiplex PCR; TCRdb's copy has only in-frame clones and lacks some. This table holds 100,000 to 130,000 clones, around 89% found once. These data originate in a study of PD-1 blockade in classical Hodgkin lymphoma. Each of the patients experienced relapse following autologous stem cell transplantation, and their brentuximab vedotin exposure differed. Findings of the study overall: Newly diagnosed patients were said to have less baseline TCR diversity than healthy donors did.

The CDR3 sequence is 20 residues long. Losses at the gene ends were 4 bases for V and 6 bases for J; bases not matched to a gene: 19. CDR1 and CDR2 (germline): MGHRA, YSYEKL. The sample consisted of peripheral blood mononuclear cells (PBMCs), taken before the second cycle of nivolumab. The chain employs TRBV4-1 and TRBJ2-3; 13 nucleotides agree with TRBD2. The TCR sequence derives from a human donor with classical Hodgkin lymphoma. CDR3 bases: TGCGCCAGCAGCCGCATCCGGACTAGCGGGAGCCGGAGGTCGTCGGATACGCAGTATTTT. Translating it yields CASSRIRTSGSRRSSDTQYF.